These T cell receptor beta chains were read from a single sample in a study of blood T cell repertoires in COVID-19. Some clones are missing from TCRdb's copy, which holds only in-frame ones; the method was immunoSEQ multiplex PCR. The sample contains some 500,000 clones, 88% of which appear only once. The specimen was PBMCs or T cells enriched from blood (not recorded which). The receptors shown here come from a woman aged 40 to 50 who had recovered from COVID-19. Each CDR3 is given with its conserved first and last residue. D genes are given only for firm matches.

v_call: TRBV4-3; j_call: TRBJ2-1; d_call: -; cdr3_nt: TGCGCCAGCAGCCAAGACAGGGTGCGAAATGAGCAGTTCTTC; cdr3_aa: CASSQDRVRNEQFF
v_call: TRBV12-3/TRBV12-4; j_call: TRBJ2-7; d_call: TRBD1; cdr3_nt: TGTGCCAGCAGTTCGGGACAGGGCTACGAGCAGTACTTC; cdr3_aa: CASSSGQGYEQYF
v_call: TRBV6-2/TRBV6-3; j_call: TRBJ1-3; d_call: -; cdr3_nt: TGTGCCAGCAGCTTGTACTCTGGAAACACCATATATTTT; cdr3_aa: CASSLYSGNTIYF
v_call: TRBV3-1/TRBV3-2; j_call: TRBJ1-2; d_call: -; cdr3_nt: TGTGCCAGCAGCCAAGATCACGCGGGGGGCTATGGCTACACCTTC; cdr3_aa: CASSQDHAGGYGYTF
v_call: TRBV5-1; j_call: TRBJ1-1; d_call: -; cdr3_nt: TGCGCCAGCGCCGCTGTGAACGGGTGGAAGGAAGCTTTCTTT; cdr3_aa: CASAAVNGWKEAFF
v_call: TRBV7-9; j_call: TRBJ2-6; d_call: -; cdr3_nt: TGTGCCAGCAGTCCATGGCAGGGGCAGGTCTCTGGGGCCAACGTCCTGACTTTC; cdr3_aa: CASSPWQGQVSGANVLTF
v_call: TRBV7-2; j_call: TRBJ1-5; d_call: -; cdr3_nt: TGTGCCAGCAGCTTAGTTAGCAGCCAAAATCAGCCCCAGCATTTT; cdr3_aa: CASSLVSSQNQPQHF
v_call: TRBV10-3; j_call: TRBJ2-7; d_call: -; cdr3_nt: TGTGCCATATTAGACAGCTCCTCCTACGAGCAGTACTTC; cdr3_aa: CAILDSSSYEQYF
v_call: TRBV5-5; j_call: TRBJ2-7; d_call: -; cdr3_nt: TGTGCCAGCAGCTTCGGGAGTAGCGAGCAGTACTTC; cdr3_aa: CASSFGSSEQYF
v_call: TRBV5-4; j_call: TRBJ2-1; d_call: TRBD2; cdr3_nt: TGTGCCAGCAGCGCGGGACTAGCGGTTCCCTACAATGAGCAGTTCTTC; cdr3_aa: CASSAGLAVPYNEQFF